This is a list of T cell receptor beta chains from one sample in a study of T-cell memory formation after mild COVID-19. TCRdb re-called the 5' RACE reads with MiXCR, one entry per CDR3 protein. The table records 75,000 to 95,000 distinct CDR3 sequences, around 15% of them present only once. The sequenced sample was PBMCs or a T cell subset sorted from them (not recorded which). These receptors were collected from a man between 18 and 29 years old who had mild COVID-19 (a few samples of this study predate the infection). Cell type and time point are not known. CDR3s include the opening cysteine and the closing phenylalanine or tryptophan. The D gene is left open where the match is weak. Clone size is stated in some rows and not others, as once, few, many or a class when expanded.

CDR3 protein: CATSDLPRGEIGETQYF; CDR3 DNA: TGTGCCACCAGTGATTTGCCCAGGGGGGAGATCGGAGAGACCCAGTACTTC; V gene: TRBV24-1; J gene: TRBJ2-5; D gene: -; clone size: few
CDR3 protein: CASSPSRGRGETQYF; CDR3 DNA: TGCGCCAGCAGCCCTTCTAGAGGTCGGGGAGAGACCCAGTACTTC; V gene: TRBV4-3; J gene: TRBJ2-5; D gene: -; clone size: few
CDR3 protein: CASSLPLGSGYEQYF; CDR3 DNA: TGTGCCAGCAGCTTACCACTGGGGTCGGGGTACGAGCAGTACTTC; V gene: TRBV7-2; J gene: TRBJ2-7; D gene: -; clone size: -
CDR3 protein: CASSLPVDSSTDTQYF; CDR3 DNA: TGCGCCAGCAGCCTCCCAGTGGACTCGAGCACAGATACGCAGTATTTT; V gene: TRBV4-1; J gene: TRBJ2-3; D gene: -; clone size: -
CDR3 protein: CASSKGVGHQSSGANVLTF; CDR3 DNA: TGTGCCAGCAGCAAGGGGGTCGGCCATCAAAGCTCTGGGGCCAACGTCCTGACTTTC; V gene: TRBV21-1; J gene: TRBJ2-6; D gene: -; clone size: few
CDR3 protein: CSVEGQNSYNEQFF; CDR3 DNA: TGCAGCGTTGAAGGACAGAACTCCTACAATGAGCAGTTCTTC; V gene: TRBV29-1; J gene: TRBJ2-1; D gene: -; clone size: -
CDR3 protein: CASSSGTGINEQFF; CDR3 DNA: TGTGCCAGCAGTTCCGGGACAGGGATCAATGAGCAGTTCTTC; V gene: TRBV6-2/TRBV6-3; J gene: TRBJ2-1; D gene: TRBD1; clone size: many
CDR3 protein: CSVPSGGYNEQFF; CDR3 DNA: TGCAGCGTTCCCAGCGGGGGTTACAATGAGCAGTTCTTC; V gene: TRBV29-1; J gene: TRBJ2-1; D gene: TRBD2; clone size: many
CDR3 protein: CASSASGTSGDTQYF; CDR3 DNA: TGTGCCAGCAGCGCATCCGGGACTAGCGGAGATACGCAGTATTTT; V gene: TRBV7-3; J gene: TRBJ2-3; D gene: TRBD2; clone size: -
CDR3 protein: CASSGSSGNTIYF; CDR3 DNA: TGCGCCAGCAGCGGGTCCTCTGGAAACACCATATATTTT; V gene: TRBV5-1; J gene: TRBJ1-3; D gene: -; clone size: -
CDR3 protein: CASSPLPGTEEAFF; CDR3 DNA: TGTGCCAGCAGCCCCTTACCCGGGACAGAGGAAGCTTTCTTT; V gene: TRBV4-2; J gene: TRBJ1-1; D gene: TRBD1; clone size: few
CDR3 protein: CASSPTGGYSYEQYF; CDR3 DNA: TGCGCCAGCAGCCCGACAGGGGGCTACTCCTACGAGCAGTACTTC; V gene: TRBV5-1; J gene: TRBJ2-7; D gene: TRBD1; clone size: -